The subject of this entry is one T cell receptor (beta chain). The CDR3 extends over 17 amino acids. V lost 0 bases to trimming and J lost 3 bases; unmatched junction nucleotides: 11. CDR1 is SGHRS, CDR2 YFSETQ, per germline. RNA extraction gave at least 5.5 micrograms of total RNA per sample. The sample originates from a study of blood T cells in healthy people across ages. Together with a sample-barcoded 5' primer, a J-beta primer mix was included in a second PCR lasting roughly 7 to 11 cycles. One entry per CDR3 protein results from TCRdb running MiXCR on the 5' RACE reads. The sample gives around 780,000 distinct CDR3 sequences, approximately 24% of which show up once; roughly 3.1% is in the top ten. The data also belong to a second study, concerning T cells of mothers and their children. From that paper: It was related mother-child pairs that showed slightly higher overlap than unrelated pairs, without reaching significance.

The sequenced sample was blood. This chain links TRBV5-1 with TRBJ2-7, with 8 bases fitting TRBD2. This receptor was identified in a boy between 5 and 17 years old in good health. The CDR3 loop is CASSLGPGGGTLYEQYF. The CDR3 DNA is TGCGCCAGCAGCTTGGGCCCTGGCGGGGGGACTCTCTACGAGCAGTACTTC.